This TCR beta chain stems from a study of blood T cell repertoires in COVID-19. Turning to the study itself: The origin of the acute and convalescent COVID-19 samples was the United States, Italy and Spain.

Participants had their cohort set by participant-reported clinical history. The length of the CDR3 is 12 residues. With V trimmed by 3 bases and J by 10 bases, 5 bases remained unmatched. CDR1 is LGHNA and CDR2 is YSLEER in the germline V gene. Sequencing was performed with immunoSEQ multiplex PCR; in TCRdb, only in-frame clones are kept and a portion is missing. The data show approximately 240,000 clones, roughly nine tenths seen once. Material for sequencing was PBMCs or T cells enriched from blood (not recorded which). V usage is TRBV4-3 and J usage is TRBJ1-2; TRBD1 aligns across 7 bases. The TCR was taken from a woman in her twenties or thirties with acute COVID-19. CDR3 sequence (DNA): TGCGCCAGCAGCCACCAAGGGACAGACTACACCTTC. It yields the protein CASSHQGTDYTF.